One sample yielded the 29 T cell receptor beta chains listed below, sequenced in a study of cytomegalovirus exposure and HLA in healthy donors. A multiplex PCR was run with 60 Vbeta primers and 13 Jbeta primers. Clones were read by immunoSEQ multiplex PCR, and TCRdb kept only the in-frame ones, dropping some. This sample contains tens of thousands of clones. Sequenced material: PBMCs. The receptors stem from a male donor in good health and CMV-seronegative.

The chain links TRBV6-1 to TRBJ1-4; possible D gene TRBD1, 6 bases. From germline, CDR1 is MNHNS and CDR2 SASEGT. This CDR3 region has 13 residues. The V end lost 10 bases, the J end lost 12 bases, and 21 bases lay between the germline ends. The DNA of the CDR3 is TGTGCCACCCAGACAGGTACCCCTTGGGAACTGTTTTTT. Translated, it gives CATQTGTPWELFF.

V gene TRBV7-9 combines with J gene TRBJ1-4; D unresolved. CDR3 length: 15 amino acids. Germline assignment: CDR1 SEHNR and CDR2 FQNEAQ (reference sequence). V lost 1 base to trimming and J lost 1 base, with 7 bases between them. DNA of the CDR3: TGTGCCAGCAGCTTAGTAACTGGAACTAATGAAAAACTGTTTTTT. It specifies CASSLVTGTNEKLFF.

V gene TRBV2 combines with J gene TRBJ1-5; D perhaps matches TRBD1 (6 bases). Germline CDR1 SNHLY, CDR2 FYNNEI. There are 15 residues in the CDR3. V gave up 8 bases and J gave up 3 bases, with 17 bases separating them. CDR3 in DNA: TGTGCCAGCCAGCGGACAGCGCCTTTCAATCAGCCCCAGCATTTT. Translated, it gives CASQRTAPFNQPQHF.

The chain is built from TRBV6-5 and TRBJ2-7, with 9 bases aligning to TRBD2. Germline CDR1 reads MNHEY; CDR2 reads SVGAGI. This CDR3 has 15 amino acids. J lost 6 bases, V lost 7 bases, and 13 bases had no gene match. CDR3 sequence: CASNTREGLRFEQYF. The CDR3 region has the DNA TGTGCCAGCAACACGCGGGAGGGACTACGGTTCGAGCAGTACTTC.

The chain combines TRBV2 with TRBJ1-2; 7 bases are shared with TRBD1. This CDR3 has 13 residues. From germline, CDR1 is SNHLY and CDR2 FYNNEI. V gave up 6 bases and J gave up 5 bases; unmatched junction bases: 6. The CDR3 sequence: CASSFDRDYGYTF. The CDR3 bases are TGTGCCAGCAGCTTCGACAGGGATTATGGCTACACCTTC.

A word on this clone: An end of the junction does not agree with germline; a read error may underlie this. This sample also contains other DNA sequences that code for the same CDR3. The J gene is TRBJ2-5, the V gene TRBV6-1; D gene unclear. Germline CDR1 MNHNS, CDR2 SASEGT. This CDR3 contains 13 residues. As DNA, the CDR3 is TGCGCCAGCAGTGAAAGCAATTTAGAGACCCAGTACTTC. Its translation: CASSESNLETQYF.

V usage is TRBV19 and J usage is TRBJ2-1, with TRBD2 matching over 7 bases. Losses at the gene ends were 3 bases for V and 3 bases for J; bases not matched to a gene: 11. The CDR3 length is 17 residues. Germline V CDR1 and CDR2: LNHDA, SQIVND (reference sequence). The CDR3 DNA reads TGTGCCAGTAGTATTGTGGGAGGGCCTATTTTCTACAATGAGCAGTTCTTC. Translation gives CASSIVGGPIFYNEQFF.

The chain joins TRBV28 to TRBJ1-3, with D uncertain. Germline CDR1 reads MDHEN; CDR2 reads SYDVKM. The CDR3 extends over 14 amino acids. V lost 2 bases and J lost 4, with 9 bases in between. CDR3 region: CASSLVGVGNTIYF. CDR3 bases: TGTGCCAGCAGTTTAGTGGGAGTCGGAAACACCATATATTTT.

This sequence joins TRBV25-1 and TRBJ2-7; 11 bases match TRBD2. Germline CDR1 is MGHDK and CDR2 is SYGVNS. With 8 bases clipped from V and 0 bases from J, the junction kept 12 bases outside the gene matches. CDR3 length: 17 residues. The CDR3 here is CASSRRASGGSSYEQYF. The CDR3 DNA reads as TGTGCCAGCTCCCGGCGGGCTAGCGGGGGGAGCTCCTACGAGCAGTACTTC.

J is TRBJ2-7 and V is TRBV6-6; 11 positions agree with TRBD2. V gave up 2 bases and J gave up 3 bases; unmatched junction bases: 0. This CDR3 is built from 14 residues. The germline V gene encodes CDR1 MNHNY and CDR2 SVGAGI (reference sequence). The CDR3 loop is CASSYTSGSYEQYF. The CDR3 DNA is TGTGCCAGCAGTTACACTAGCGGGAGCTACGAGCAGTACTTC.

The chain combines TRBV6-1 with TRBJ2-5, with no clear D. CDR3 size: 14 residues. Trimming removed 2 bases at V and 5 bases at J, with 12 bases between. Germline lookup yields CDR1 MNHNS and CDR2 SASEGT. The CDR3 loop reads CASSEMSLRETQYF. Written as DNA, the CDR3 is TGTGCCAGCAGTGAAATGAGCCTGAGGGAGACCCAGTACTTC.

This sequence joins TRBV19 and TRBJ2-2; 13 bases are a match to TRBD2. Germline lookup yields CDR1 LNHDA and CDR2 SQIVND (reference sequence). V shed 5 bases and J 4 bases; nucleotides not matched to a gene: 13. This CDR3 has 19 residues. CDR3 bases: TGTGCCAGTAGTCTCGAGGGACTAGCGGGATTTAGTGGCACCGGGGAGCTGTTTTTT. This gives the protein CASSLEGLAGFSGTGELFF.

The CDR3 here is CASSPYSGEQYF. CDR3 in DNA: TGTGCCAGCAGCCCCTACTCCGGCGAGCAGTACTTC. The chain joins TRBV27 to TRBJ2-7; no reliable D call. CDR3 length: 12 amino acids. The V and J ends lost 6 bases and 6 bases respectively, with 12 bases between them. Germline V lookup: CDR1 MNHEY, CDR2 SMNVEV (reference sequence).

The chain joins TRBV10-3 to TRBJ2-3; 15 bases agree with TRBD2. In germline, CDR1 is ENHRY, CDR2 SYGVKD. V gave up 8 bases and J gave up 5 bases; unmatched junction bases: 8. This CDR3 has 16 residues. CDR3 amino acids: CAIGLAGGLRGDTQYF. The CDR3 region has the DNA TGTGCCATCGGACTAGCGGGAGGGCTTCGTGGAGATACGCAGTATTTT.

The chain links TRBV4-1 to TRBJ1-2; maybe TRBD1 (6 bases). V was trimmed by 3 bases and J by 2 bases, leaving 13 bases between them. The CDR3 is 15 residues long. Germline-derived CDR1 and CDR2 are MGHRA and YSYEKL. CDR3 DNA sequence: TGCGCCAGCAGCCAGGGGGCGGACGGGAACTATGGCTACACCTTC. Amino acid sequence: CASSQGADGNYGYTF.

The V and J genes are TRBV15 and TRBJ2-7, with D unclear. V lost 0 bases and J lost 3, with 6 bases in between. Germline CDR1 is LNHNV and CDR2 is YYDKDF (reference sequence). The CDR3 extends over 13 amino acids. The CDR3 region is CATSREYGYEQYF. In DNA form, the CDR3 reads TGTGCCACCAGCAGAGAGTACGGCTACGAGCAGTACTTC.

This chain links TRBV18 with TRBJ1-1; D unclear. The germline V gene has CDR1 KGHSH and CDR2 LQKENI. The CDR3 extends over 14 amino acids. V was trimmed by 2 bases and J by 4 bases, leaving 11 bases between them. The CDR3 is CASSPGPFPTEAFF. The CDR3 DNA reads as TGTGCCAGCTCACCAGGCCCTTTTCCCACTGAAGCTTTCTTT. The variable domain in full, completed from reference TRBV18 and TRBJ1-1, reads NAGVMQNPRHLVRRRGQEARLRCSPMKGHSHVYWYRQLPEEGLKFMVYLQKENIIDESGMPKERFSAEFPKEGPSILRIQQVVRGDSAAYFCASSPGPFPTEAFFGQGTRLTVV.

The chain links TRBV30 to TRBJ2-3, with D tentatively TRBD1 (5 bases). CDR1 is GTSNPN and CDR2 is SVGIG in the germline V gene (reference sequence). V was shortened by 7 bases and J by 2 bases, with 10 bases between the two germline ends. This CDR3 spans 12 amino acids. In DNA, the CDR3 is TGTGCCTTCGACAGTGACACAGATACGCAGTATTTT. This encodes CAFDSDTDTQYF.

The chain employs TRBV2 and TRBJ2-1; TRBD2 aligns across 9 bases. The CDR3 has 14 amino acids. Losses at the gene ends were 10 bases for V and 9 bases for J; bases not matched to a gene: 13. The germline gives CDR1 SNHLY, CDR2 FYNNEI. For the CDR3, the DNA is TGTGCCATCACATGGGGCGGGAGGGCCGGTGAGCAGTTCTTC. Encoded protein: CAITWGGRAGEQFF.

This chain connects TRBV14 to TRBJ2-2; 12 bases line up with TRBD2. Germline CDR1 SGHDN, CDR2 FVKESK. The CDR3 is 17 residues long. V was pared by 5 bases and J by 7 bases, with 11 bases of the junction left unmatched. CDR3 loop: CASSSTPASGRVGELFF. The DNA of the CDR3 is TGTGCCAGCAGCTCCACCCCGGCTAGCGGGAGGGTCGGGGAGCTGTTTTTT.

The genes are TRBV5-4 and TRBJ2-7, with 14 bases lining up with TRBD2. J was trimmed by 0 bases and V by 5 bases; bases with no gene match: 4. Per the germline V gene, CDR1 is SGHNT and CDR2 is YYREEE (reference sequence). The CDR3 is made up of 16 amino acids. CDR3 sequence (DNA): TGTGCCAGCAGTCAGGGGACTAGCGGGAGCTCCTACGAGCAGTACTTC. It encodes CASSQGTSGSSYEQYF.

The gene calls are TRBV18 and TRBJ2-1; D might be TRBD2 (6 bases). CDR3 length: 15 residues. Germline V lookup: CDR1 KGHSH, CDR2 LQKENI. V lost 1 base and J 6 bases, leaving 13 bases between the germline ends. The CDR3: CASSPRREMFNEQFF. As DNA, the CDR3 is TGTGCCAGCTCACCACGGAGGGAGATGTTCAATGAGCAGTTCTTC.

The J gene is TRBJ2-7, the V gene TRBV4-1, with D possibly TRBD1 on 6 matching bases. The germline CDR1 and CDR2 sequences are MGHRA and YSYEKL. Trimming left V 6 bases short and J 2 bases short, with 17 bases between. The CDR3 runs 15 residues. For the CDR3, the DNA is TGCGCCAGCAGGACAGGCCCCGGCGGCGCCTACGAGCAGTACTTC. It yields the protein CASRTGPGGAYEQYF.

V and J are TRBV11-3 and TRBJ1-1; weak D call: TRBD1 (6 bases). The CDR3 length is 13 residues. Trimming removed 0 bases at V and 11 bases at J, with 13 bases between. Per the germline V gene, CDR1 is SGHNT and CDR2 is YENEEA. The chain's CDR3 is CASSLDPGTPAFF. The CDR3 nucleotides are TGTGCCAGCAGCTTAGATCCAGGGACACCTGCTTTCTTT.

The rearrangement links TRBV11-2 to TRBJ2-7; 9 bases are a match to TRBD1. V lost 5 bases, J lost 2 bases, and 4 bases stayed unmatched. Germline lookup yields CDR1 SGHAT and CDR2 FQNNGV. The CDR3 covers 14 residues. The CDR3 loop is CASSLRDRAYEQYF. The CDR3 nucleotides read TGTGCCAGCAGCCTCCGGGACAGGGCCTACGAGCAGTACTTC. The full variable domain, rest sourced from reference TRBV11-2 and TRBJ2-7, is EAGVAQSPRYKIIEKRQSVAFWCNPISGHATLYWYQQILGQGPKLLIQFQNNGVVDDSQLPKDRFSAERLKGVDSTLKIQPAKLEDSAVYLCASSLRDRAYEQYFGPGTRLTVT.

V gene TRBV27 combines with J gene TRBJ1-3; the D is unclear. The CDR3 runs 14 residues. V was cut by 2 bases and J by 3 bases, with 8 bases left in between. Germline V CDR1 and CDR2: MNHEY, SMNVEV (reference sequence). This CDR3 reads CASSLRRHGNTIYF. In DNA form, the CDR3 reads TGTGCCAGCAGTTTAAGGCGGCATGGAAACACCATATATTTT.

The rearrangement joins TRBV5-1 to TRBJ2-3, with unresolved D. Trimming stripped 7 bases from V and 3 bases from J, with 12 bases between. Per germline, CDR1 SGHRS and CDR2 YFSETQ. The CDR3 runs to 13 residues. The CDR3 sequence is CASGARMTDTQYF. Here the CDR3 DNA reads TGCGCCAGCGGAGCACGAATGACAGATACGCAGTATTTT.

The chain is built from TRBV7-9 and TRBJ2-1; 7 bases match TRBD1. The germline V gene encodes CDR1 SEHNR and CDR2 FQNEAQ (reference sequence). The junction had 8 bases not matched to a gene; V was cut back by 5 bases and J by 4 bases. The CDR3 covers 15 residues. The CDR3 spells CASSPPGQQYNEQFF. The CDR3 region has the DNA TGTGCCAGCAGCCCCCCGGGACAGCAGTACAATGAGCAGTTCTTC.

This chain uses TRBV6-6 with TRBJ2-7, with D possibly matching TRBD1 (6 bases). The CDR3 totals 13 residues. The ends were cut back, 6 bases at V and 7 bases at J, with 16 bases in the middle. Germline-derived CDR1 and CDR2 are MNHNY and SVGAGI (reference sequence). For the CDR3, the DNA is TGTGCCAGCAGCCCACAGGGAGCAGGAGAGCAGTACTTC. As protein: CASSPQGAGEQYF.